These 2 T cell receptor beta chains originate from one sample sequenced in a study of blood T cells in healthy people across ages. Through a sample-barcoded 5' primer and a J-beta primer mix, a second PCR was run for 7 to 11 cycles. MiXCR, applied by TCRdb to the 5' RACE reads, yields one record per CDR3 protein. The repertoire consists of about 290,000 distinct CDR3 sequences, with 27% occurring once and the leading ten covering 25% to 35%. Sequenced input: blood. The receptors originated from a woman in her 70s in good health.

Only one count was recorded for this clonotype. The chain joins TRBV6-5 to TRBJ1-3, with D maybe TRBD1 (6 bases). CDR3 length: 16 amino acids. Germline loops: CDR1 MNHEY, CDR2 SVGAGI. Trimming removed 0 bases at V and 8 bases at J, with 17 bases between. DNA of the CDR3: TGTGCCAGCAGTTACTCGAATCCAGGGCGGACAGACACCATATATTTT. Protein: CASSYSNPGRTDTIYF.

This chain uses TRBV5-6 with TRBJ2-3, with TRBD2 identical over 10 bases. Germline CDR1 SGHDT, CDR2 YYEEEE. Unmatched junction bases numbered 2, after V lost 4 bases and J lost 3 bases. The CDR3 sequence is 14 residues long. CDR3 in DNA: TGTGCCAGCAGCGGGACTAGCGAGACAGATACGCAGTATTTT. Its protein product is CASSGTSETDTQYF.